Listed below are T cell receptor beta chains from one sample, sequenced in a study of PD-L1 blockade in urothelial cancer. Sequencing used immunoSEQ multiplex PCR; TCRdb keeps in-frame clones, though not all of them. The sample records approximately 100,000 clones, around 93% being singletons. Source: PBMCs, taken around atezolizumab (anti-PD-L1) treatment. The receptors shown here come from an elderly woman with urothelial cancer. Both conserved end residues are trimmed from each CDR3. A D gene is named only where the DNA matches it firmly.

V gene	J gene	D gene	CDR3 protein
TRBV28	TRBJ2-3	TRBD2	ASSGGLAGVEDTQY
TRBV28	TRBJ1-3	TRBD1	ASRGTGAGSGNTIY
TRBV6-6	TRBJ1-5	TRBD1	AIHPGQGHSNQPQH
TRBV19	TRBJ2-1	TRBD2	ASTPPGLAGLTGEQF
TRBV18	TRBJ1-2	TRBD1	ASSPRTTGQGAYGYT
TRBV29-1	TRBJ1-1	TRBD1	SVTGTANTEAF
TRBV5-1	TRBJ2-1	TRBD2	ASSLLATVAGVEQF
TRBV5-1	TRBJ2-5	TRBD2	ASSEASGQETQY
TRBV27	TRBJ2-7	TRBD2	ASSPPRAGGRYEQY
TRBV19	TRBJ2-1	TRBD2	ASNRKAGRADEQF
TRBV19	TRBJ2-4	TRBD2	ASSIDPSGGAKNIQY
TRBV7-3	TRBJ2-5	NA	ASSLALGLQETQY
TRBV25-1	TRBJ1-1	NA	ASSDLNTEAF
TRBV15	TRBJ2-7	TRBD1	ATSRDGTASYEQY
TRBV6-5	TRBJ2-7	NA	ASRGGPPLYEQY
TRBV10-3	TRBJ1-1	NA	AIREGGGLNTEAF
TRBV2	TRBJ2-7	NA	ASTAPGRDEQY
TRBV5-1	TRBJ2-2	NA	ASSSSGRPDTGELF
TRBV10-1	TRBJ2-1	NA	ASSEPQGEQF
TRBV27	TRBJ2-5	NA	ASSFQGGFQETQY
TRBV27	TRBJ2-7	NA	ASSKGGTERYEQY
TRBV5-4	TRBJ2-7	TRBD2	ASSSPARGDSYEQY
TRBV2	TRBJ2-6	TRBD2	ASRLAGGSSGANVLT
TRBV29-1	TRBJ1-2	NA	SVDWPPLGYT
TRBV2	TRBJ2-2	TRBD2	ASSDSYPGASGRAAGELF
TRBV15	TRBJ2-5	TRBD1	ATSRRQGAKIGETQY
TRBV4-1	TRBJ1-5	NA	ASSQERTANQPQH